These 32 T cell receptor beta chains came from one sample sequenced in a study of blood T cell repertoires in COVID-19 (dated by TCRdb to the early 2020s). The library was built by means of the immunoSEQ multiplex PCR assay. Sourced from immuneACCESS, this table was stored by TCRdb with only in-frame sequences that have V and J called. A share of the clones is absent; for the studies checked, an unresolved V gene accounts for under half, and the remainder has no known explanation. The sample has about 140,000 clones on record, 60% to 80% of them singletons. The ten top clones hold just under 3% of the sample. Sequencing input: PBMCs or T cells enriched from blood (not recorded which). All receptors come from a woman aged 45-65 years who had recovered from COVID-19.

The chain is built from TRBV9 and TRBJ2-2; D might be TRBD2 (6 bases). CDR1 and CDR2 from the germline V gene are SGDLS and YYNGEE. V dropped 2 bases and J dropped 1 base, with 9 bases sitting between them. The CDR3 runs 15 residues. The DNA of the CDR3 is TGTGCCAGCAGCGTGGGACTGTTGAACACCGGGGAGCTGTTTTTT. Protein sequence: CASSVGLLNTGELFF.

This clone was observed a single time. The chain is built from TRBV19 and TRBJ1-1; 7 nucleotides match TRBD1. The trim removed 8 bases at V and 4 bases at J, leaving 7 bases unmatched. Looked up from germline, CDR1 is LNHDA and CDR2 is SQIVND (reference sequence). The CDR3 has 13 amino acids. The CDR3 coding sequence is TGTGCCAGTGACAGGGTCGATAGCACTGAAGCTTTCTTT. It is translated as CASDRVDSTEAFF.

This clone turned up a few times. The chain carries TRBV16 and TRBJ1-1; TRBD1 might be the D (6 bases). Germline assignment: CDR1 KGHSY and CDR2 FQNENV. This CDR3 comprises 15 residues. With 5 bases removed from V and 5 bases from J, the gap between germline ends came to 18 bases. The CDR3, as DNA: TGTGCCAGCAGCGTATTAACAGGGAGGGAAACTGAAGCTTTCTTT. The encoded protein is CASSVLTGRETEAFF. Looking up the rest from reference TRBV16 and TRBJ1-1 gives the full variable domain: GEEVAQTPKHLVRGEGQKAKLYCAPIKGHSYVFWYQQVLKNEFKFLISFQNENVFDETGMPKERFSAKCLPNSPCSLEIQATKLEDSAVYFCASSVLTGRETEAFFGQGTRLTVV.

V usage is TRBV12-3 or TRBV12-4 and J usage is TRBJ1-2; 7 bases line up with TRBD1. The junction had 5 bases not matched to a gene; V was cut back by 5 bases and J by 5 bases. This CDR3 region has 13 residues. Here the CDR3 reads CASSPTGVYGYTF. CDR3 coding DNA: TGTGCCAGCAGTCCCACAGGGGTGTATGGCTACACCTTC.

The genes are TRBV19 and TRBJ2-3; 9 bases line up with TRBD2. The trim removed 6 bases at V and 2 bases at J, leaving 6 bases unmatched. This CDR3 region has 15 residues. The germline V gene has CDR1 LNHDA and CDR2 SQIVND (reference sequence). The DNA of the CDR3 is TGTGCCAGTAGGAAGCGGGGGGTTTACACAGATACGCAGTATTTT. Its translation is CASRKRGVYTDTQYF.

The table lists this clone with a count of one. The chain couples TRBV11-3 to TRBJ2-7; TRBD1 might be the D (6 bases). This CDR3 has 14 amino acids. CDR1 is SGHNT and CDR2 is YENEEA in the germline V gene. Trimming left V 3 bases short and J 0 bases short, with 9 bases between. The CDR3 sequence: CASSFQGSSYEQYF. In DNA form, the CDR3 reads TGTGCCAGCAGCTTCCAGGGGAGCTCCTACGAGCAGTACTTC.

The rearrangement joins TRBV5-1 to TRBJ2-7; 9 bases match TRBD1. CDR1 and CDR2 from the germline V gene are SGHRS and YFSETQ. The CDR3 length is 16 residues. J was trimmed by 1 base and V by 3 bases; bases with no gene match: 8. CDR3 bases: TGCGCCAGCAGCTCACTCGGACAGGGGATTTCCTACGAGCAGTACTTC. Protein: CASSSLGQGISYEQYF.

The rearrangement joins TRBV28 to TRBJ1-5; possibly TRBD1 for D (5 bases). From germline, CDR1 is MDHEN and CDR2 SYDVKM. This CDR3 has 15 residues. V was pared by 3 bases and J by 0 bases, with 9 bases between. CDR3 sequence reads: CASSLGGISNQPQHF. DNA of the CDR3: TGTGCCAGCAGTTTGGGGGGTATTAGCAATCAGCCCCAGCATTTT.

This rearrangement joins TRBV6-1 to TRBJ2-7; 12 positions match TRBD2. Germline assignment: CDR1 MNHNS and CDR2 SASEGT. V was clipped by 2 bases and J by 7 bases; unmatched bases: 9. The CDR3 contains 16 residues. The DNA for the CDR3 is TGTGCCAGCAGTGAACTAGCGGGGGGGCTTTCTGGTGAGCAGTACTTC. This codes for CASSELAGGLSGEQYF.

The V call is TRBV7-2, the J call TRBJ2-5, with D perhaps TRBD1 (5 bases). The CDR3 loop spans 13 amino acids. The V gene lost 4 bases and the J gene lost 1 base, with 7 bases spanning the gap. Germline CDR1 SGHTA, CDR2 FQGNSA. Written as DNA, the CDR3 is TGTGCCAGCAGCTCGACAGTCCAAGAGACCCAGTACTTC. Translating gives CASSSTVQETQYF.

The chain carries TRBV7-9 and TRBJ1-5; D may be TRBD1 (5 bases). Germline CDR1 and CDR2: SEHNR and FQNEAQ (reference sequence). CDR3 size: 17 residues. V was clipped by 5 bases and J by 2 bases, with 19 bases between them. The CDR3 is CASSPQGGPAGNQPQHF. The CDR3, as DNA: TGTGCCAGCAGCCCTCAGGGCGGCCCCGCCGGCAATCAGCCCCAGCATTTT.

This clone was recorded only once. The chain carries TRBV6-5 and TRBJ1-1; 9 positions match TRBD1. The CDR3 covers 14 residues. Per the germline V gene, CDR1 is MNHEY and CDR2 is SVGAGI. Trimming took 6 bases from V and 1 from J; bases not matched to a gene: 3. CDR3 nucleotides: TGTGCCAGCAGCCAACAGGGGGCGAACACTGAAGCTTTCTTT. Protein: CASSQQGANTEAFF.

The chain combines TRBV19 with TRBJ2-2, with TRBD1 identical over 9 bases. CDR1 is LNHDA and CDR2 is SQIVND in the germline V gene (reference sequence). V shed 1 base, J shed 6 bases, and the junction held 3 bases outside the gene matches. The CDR3 has 15 amino acids. The CDR3 loop reads CASSIGDRVAGELFF. The CDR3 nucleotides are TGTGCCAGTAGTATAGGGGACAGGGTGGCCGGGGAGCTGTTTTTT.

This chain links TRBV11-2 with TRBJ2-1; perhaps TRBD2 as D (6 bases). V was trimmed by 0 bases and J by 4 bases, leaving 13 bases between them. The CDR3 covers 16 residues. The V gene's germline CDR1 is SGHAT and CDR2 FQNNGV. DNA of the CDR3: TGTGCCAGCAGCTTAGAGCCGGGAGCAGCGTACAATGAGCAGTTCTTC. This gives the protein CASSLEPGAAYNEQFF.

The gene calls are TRBV19 and TRBJ2-7; 10 bases match TRBD1. From germline, CDR1 is LNHDA and CDR2 SQIVND (reference sequence). CDR3 size: 16 residues. With V trimmed by 6 bases and J by 2 bases, 10 bases remained unmatched. The CDR3 here is CASRSAGTGDPYEQYF. CDR3 sequence (DNA): TGTGCCAGTAGGAGTGCAGGGACAGGGGACCCCTACGAGCAGTACTTC. Together with reference TRBV19 and TRBJ2-7, the CDR3 gives the full variable domain: DGGITQSPKYLFRKEGQNVTLSCEQNLNHDAMYWYRQDPGQGLRLIYYSQIVNDFQKGDIAEGYSVSREKKESFPLTVTSAQKNPTAFYLCASRSAGTGDPYEQYFGPGTRLTVT.

The genes are TRBV6-5 and TRBJ1-1, with D possibly matching TRBD1 (5 bases). Germline V lookup: CDR1 MNHEY, CDR2 SVGAGI. The ends were cut back, 0 bases at V and 3 bases at J, with 8 bases in the middle. This CDR3 contains 14 residues. The CDR3 here is CASSYSWGDTEAFF. CDR3 DNA sequence: TGTGCCAGCAGTTACTCCTGGGGGGACACTGAAGCTTTCTTT.

This chain uses TRBV12-3 or TRBV12-4 with TRBJ2-3, with D possibly being TRBD2 (5 bases). CDR3 length equals 13 residues. V lost 6 bases to trimming and J lost 5 bases, with 12 bases between them. Here the CDR3 DNA reads TGTGCCAGCAGCAAAAGGGCGGGAGATACGCAGTATTTT. Encoded protein: CASSKRAGDTQYF.

The CDR3 nucleotides read TGTGCCAGTTCTATCCCCCTGGACAGCCAAGCTGAAGCTTTCTTT. Protein: CASSIPLDSQAEAFF. V usage is TRBV28 and J usage is TRBJ1-1; a possible D gene is TRBD1 (6 bases). This CDR3 is built from 15 residues. V was cut by 9 bases and J by 6 bases, with 23 bases left in between. The germline V gene has CDR1 MDHEN and CDR2 SYDVKM.

V gene TRBV24-1 combines with J gene TRBJ2-1, with D perhaps matching TRBD1 (6 bases). Trimming pared 2 bases from V and 7 bases from J, leaving 14 bases between. Looked up from germline, CDR1 is KGHDR and CDR2 is SFDVKD. The CDR3 totals 15 residues. The CDR3 reads CATSDYRDLANEQFF. For the CDR3, the DNA is TGTGCCACCAGTGATTACAGGGACCTGGCAAATGAGCAGTTCTTC.

The V and J genes are TRBV18 and TRBJ1-5; TRBD1 might be the D (5 bases). The CDR3 has 14 residues. V was shortened by 3 bases and J by 7 bases, with 13 bases between the two germline ends. From germline, CDR1 is KGHSH and CDR2 LQKENI. CDR3 bases: TGTGCCAGCTCACCTGAACAGGCCAACCAGCCCCAGCATTTT. It is translated as CASSPEQANQPQHF.

V usage is TRBV27 and J usage is TRBJ1-5; D not resolved. There are 13 residues in the CDR3. Trimming removed 0 bases from V and 7 bases from J, with 7 bases in between. Germline loops: CDR1 MNHEY, CDR2 SMNVEV (reference sequence). The CDR3 loop reads CASSLSRMQPQHF. Written as DNA, the CDR3 is TGTGCCAGCAGTTTATCGAGAATGCAGCCCCAGCATTTT.

This chain joins TRBV5-1 and TRBJ1-3; maybe TRBD1 (6 bases). The CDR3 is 14 residues long. The V end lost 5 bases, the J end lost 4 bases, and 13 bases lay between the germline ends. Germline CDR1 and CDR2: SGHRS and YFSETQ. The CDR3 region is CASRPTGAGNTIYF. Written as DNA, the CDR3 is TGCGCCAGCAGACCGACAGGAGCAGGAAACACCATATATTTT.

The J gene is TRBJ1-5, the V gene TRBV19; unclear D gene. With 7 bases removed from V and 5 bases from J, the gap between germline ends came to 12 bases. This CDR3 has 13 amino acids. The germline CDR1 and CDR2 sequences are LNHDA and SQIVND (reference sequence). CDR3 sequence (DNA): TGTGCCAGTAACGACTACGCCGATCAGCCCCAGCATTTT. Translating gives CASNDYADQPQHF.

This chain connects TRBV5-6 to TRBJ2-5, with 13 bases fitting TRBD2. The trim removed 4 bases at V and 2 bases at J, leaving 14 bases unmatched. From germline, CDR1 is SGHDT and CDR2 YYEEEE. This CDR3 is built from 19 residues. The chain's CDR3 is CASSRGWTSGGVSQETQYF. Written as DNA, the CDR3 is TGTGCCAGCAGCCGAGGGTGGACTAGCGGGGGTGTATCTCAAGAGACCCAGTACTTC.

The V and J genes are TRBV3-1 (or the pseudogene TRBV3-2) and TRBJ1-4; D perhaps matches TRBD1 (6 bases). V was shortened by 6 bases and J by 7 bases, with 15 bases between the two germline ends. Germline CDR1 is LGHDT and CDR2 is YNNKEL (reference sequence). The CDR3 loop spans 14 amino acids. The CDR3 region is CASRLQGRGEKLFF. For the CDR3, the DNA is TGTGCCAGCAGACTACAGGGTAGGGGTGAAAAACTGTTTTTT.

This clone came up once. The chain is built from TRBV20-1 and TRBJ2-3; 7 bases agree with TRBD2. The CDR3 totals 14 residues. V shed 3 bases, J shed 1 base, and the junction held 4 bases outside the gene matches. CDR1 is DFQATT, CDR2 SNEGSKA, per germline (reference sequence). CDR3 sequence reads: CSASGGSGTDTQYF. CDR3 DNA: TGCAGTGCTAGTGGCGGGAGTGGCACAGATACGCAGTATTTT.

CDR3 protein: CASSLDAGVRAEAFF. DNA of the CDR3: TGTGCCAGCAGCTTAGATGCAGGGGTAAGGGCTGAAGCTTTCTTT. This rearrangement joins TRBV13 to TRBJ1-1; D may be TRBD1 (6 bases). V was pared by 1 base and J by 6 bases, with 15 bases between. In germline, CDR1 is PRHDT, CDR2 FYEKMQ (reference sequence). The CDR3 length is 15 residues.

V and J are TRBV19 and TRBJ2-3; TRBD2 is a possible D gene (5 bases). Trimming left V 3 bases short and J 4 bases short, with 20 bases between. The germline V gene encodes CDR1 LNHDA and CDR2 SQIVND (reference sequence). This CDR3 comprises 17 residues. CDR3 bases: TGTGCCAGTAGTATCGGACCTAGCCGGAGTGGTCCAGATACGCAGTATTTT. The encoded protein is CASSIGPSRSGPDTQYF.

The CDR3 is CASSPPGAALSYEQYF. CDR3 in DNA: TGTGCCAGCAGCCCCCCCGGAGCGGCCTTATCCTACGAGCAGTACTTC. This chain links TRBV27 with TRBJ2-7; a weak D match, TRBD2 (5 bases). V shed 6 bases and J shed 1 base, with 19 bases lying between them. Germline-derived CDR1 and CDR2 are MNHEY and SMNVEV (reference sequence). This CDR3 is 16 amino acids long.

The genes are TRBV10-3 and TRBJ2-3, with D possibly matching TRBD2 (7 bases). The CDR3 sequence is 14 residues long. V was trimmed by 4 bases and J by 3 bases, leaving 11 bases between them. Germline V gene lookup returns CDR1 ENHRY and CDR2 SYGVKD. The CDR3 is CAISAGGRTDTQYF. CDR3 nucleotides: TGTGCCATCAGTGCCGGGGGGCGGACAGATACGCAGTATTTT.

The gene calls are TRBV2 and TRBJ1-2; D is unclear. There are 14 residues in the CDR3. Trimming cost V 2 bases and J 2 bases, with 9 bases left between them. Germline V gives CDR1 SNHLY, CDR2 FYNNEI. The CDR3 DNA follows: TGTGCCAGCAGTGAATCCGAGGTAAACTATGGCTACACCTTC. Protein: CASSESEVNYGYTF. The full variable domain, rest sourced from reference TRBV2 and TRBJ1-2, is EPEVTQTPSHQVTQMGQEVILRCVPISNHLYFYWYRQILGQKVEFLVSFYNNEISEKSEIFDDQFSVERPDGSNFTLKIRSTKLEDSAMYFCASSESEVNYGYTFGSGTRLTVV.

The chain combines TRBV10-3 with TRBJ1-4, with 9 nucleotides matching TRBD1. Germline V gives CDR1 ENHRY, CDR2 SYGVKD. V shed 5 bases and J 8 bases; nucleotides not matched to a gene: 3. CDR3 size: 13 residues. As DNA, the CDR3 is TGTGCCATCAGTTACGACAGGGGGGAAAAACTGTTTTTT. The encoded protein is CAISYDRGEKLFF.